This is a list of T cell receptor beta chains from one sample in a study of cytomegalovirus exposure and HLA in healthy donors. Sequenced by immunoSEQ multiplex PCR; TCRdb stores in-frame clones only, minus some. Of more than 90,000 clones listed, roughly 80% are singletons. The specimen was PBMCs. All receptors derive from a young man in good health and CMV-seropositive. Each CDR3 is given with its conserved first and last residue. Each record gives: V gene, J gene, CDR3 length, CDR3 protein.

v_gene: TRBV6-1; j_gene: TRBJ1-2; len: 15; CDR3aa: CASRGRGTGGYGYTF
v_gene: TRBV7-8; j_gene: TRBJ2-3; len: 14; CDR3aa: CASSLVSITDTQYF
v_gene: TRBV27; j_gene: TRBJ2-2; len: 14; CDR3aa: CASTTSGGGRELFF
v_gene: TRBV7-6; j_gene: TRBJ2-5; len: 15; CDR3aa: CASSSDPTPRETQYF
v_gene: TRBV6-4; j_gene: TRBJ1-5; len: 15; CDR3aa: CASSEVRVEDQPQHF
v_gene: TRBV28; j_gene: TRBJ2-7; len: 15; CDR3aa: CASSQWLAGGYEQYF
v_gene: TRBV12-2; j_gene: TRBJ2-2; len: 15; CDR3aa: CASRLGPHNTGELFF
v_gene: TRBV11-3; j_gene: TRBJ2-1; len: 13; CDR3aa: CASSKLNDNEQFF
v_gene: TRBV30; j_gene: TRBJ1-5; len: 15; CDR3aa: CALQQKTGGSQPQHF
v_gene: TRBV9; j_gene: TRBJ1-2; len: 16; CDR3aa: CASSATFEGGYYGYTF
v_gene: TRBV29-1; j_gene: TRBJ2-3; len: 15; CDR3aa: CSGTGAGGSTDTQYF
v_gene: TRBV19; j_gene: TRBJ1-2; len: 15; CDR3aa: CASSISGTANYGYTF
v_gene: TRBV6-4; j_gene: TRBJ2-1; len: 15; CDR3aa: CASSATSGGNNEQFF
v_gene: TRBV29-1; j_gene: TRBJ2-3; len: 15; CDR3aa: CSVEGSGRATDTQYF
v_gene: TRBV6-6; j_gene: TRBJ2-3; len: 15; CDR3aa: CASRRQGVRTDTQYF
v_gene: TRBV13; j_gene: TRBJ2-7; len: 15; CDR3aa: CASSSYRQGFYEQYF
v_gene: TRBV6-6; j_gene: TRBJ1-2; len: 13; CDR3aa: CASSLDGNYGYTF
v_gene: TRBV21-1; j_gene: TRBJ2-2; len: 16; CDR3aa: CASARRKAENTGELFF
v_gene: TRBV19; j_gene: TRBJ2-4; len: 14; CDR3aa: CASSIIGQGNIQYF